This T cell receptor beta chain was captured in a study of blood T cell repertoires in COVID-19. This CDR3 has 15 residues. Trimming at V came to 4 bases and at J to 5 bases, leaving 11 bases not matched to a gene. From germline, CDR1 is SGHNT and CDR2 YYREEE (reference sequence). Clones were read by immunoSEQ multiplex PCR, and TCRdb kept only the in-frame ones, dropping some. The sample yields 95,000 to 150,000 clones, about 82% seen once. The receptor was isolated from a man aged 55 to 70 with active or convalescent COVID-19. What was sequenced was peripheral blood. The V call is TRBV5-4, the J call TRBJ2-5, with TRBD2 identical over 7 bases. This CDR3 is CASSPGGEGSETQYF. CDR3 sequence (DNA): TGTGCCAGCAGCCCTGGGGGGGAGGGCTCCGAGACCCAGTACTTC.